The 32 T cell receptor beta chains in this list originate from one sample, sequenced in a study of T-cell memory formation after mild COVID-19 (dated by TCRdb to the early 2020s). Library generation was performed with 5' RACE. The reads were generated on an Illumina NovaSeq 6000. The raw public reads went through TCRdb reprocessing: fastp at Q25, MiXCR clone calling, in-frame beta chains kept. Each CDR3 protein gets just one entry, which takes the most common genes and DNA from the rows behind it. For this sample there are approximately 410,000 distinct CDR3 sequences; roughly a quarter appear just once. The ten largest clones capture under 15% of the sample. Material for sequencing was PBMCs or a T cell subset sorted from them (not recorded which). Every receptor here comes from an adult woman who had mild COVID-19 (a few samples of this study predate the infection). The sample titles of this study are shuffled in the database, so cell type and time point are left out; the donor was told from shared clones.

This clonotype was observed a few times. The junction departs from the called germline gene at one end, perhaps through a read error. The rearrangement joins TRBV7-9 to TRBJ1-2, with D possibly matching TRBD1 (5 bases). Germline CDR1 is SEHNR and CDR2 is FQNEAQ (reference sequence). This CDR3 comprises 12 residues. CDR3 sequence reads: CASSSSGYDYTF. The CDR3 region has the DNA TGTGCCAGCAGCTCTTCAGGGTATGACTACACCTTC.

The rearrangement uses TRBV7-7 and TRBJ2-7; 9 bases match TRBD1. V trimming: 4 bases; J trimming: 3 bases; junction bases outside the gene matches: 7. The length of the CDR3 is 15 residues. CDR1 SSHAT and CDR2 FNYEAQ come from the germline V gene (reference sequence). The CDR3, as DNA: TGTGCCAGCAGCTATAGGACAGGGGCAAACTACGAGCAGTACTTC. Translated, it gives CASSYRTGANYEQYF.

This clonotype turned up a few times. This chain connects TRBV5-1 to TRBJ2-2, with D possibly matching TRBD2 (6 bases). The germline CDR1 and CDR2 sequences are SGHRS and YFSETQ. The ends were cut back, 4 bases at V and 1 base at J, with 11 bases in the middle. The CDR3 totals 15 residues. The DNA for the CDR3 is TGCGCCAGCAGCCGGGGGAATTGGAACACCGGGGAGCTGTTTTTT. Amino acid sequence: CASSRGNWNTGELFF.

The chain employs TRBV12-3 or TRBV12-4 and TRBJ1-5, with 8 bases lining up with TRBD1. The CDR3 is 14 residues long. The trim removed 5 bases at V and 7 bases at J, leaving 7 bases unmatched. CDR3 nucleotides: TGTGCCAGCAGTCCACGGACAGGGATCCAGCCCCAGCATTTT. Its protein is CASSPRTGIQPQHF.

The rearrangement links TRBV5-6 to TRBJ2-7; 13 nucleotides line up with TRBD2. Losses at the gene ends were 5 bases for V and 5 bases for J; bases not matched to a gene: 4. Germline V gene lookup returns CDR1 SGHDT and CDR2 YYEEEE. The CDR3 is made up of 14 amino acids. As DNA, the CDR3 is TGTGCCAGCAGAAGGACTAGCGGGAGCAACGAGCAGTACTTC. This gives the protein CASRRTSGSNEQYF.

The genes are TRBV15 and TRBJ2-5; D is ambiguous. Germline CDR1 and CDR2: LNHNV and YYDKDF (reference sequence). Trimming cost V 0 bases and J 2 bases, with 7 bases left between them. This CDR3 has 14 residues. In DNA form, the CDR3 reads TGTGCCACCAGCAGAGAAGGAGATCAAGAGACCCAGTACTTC. Protein: CATSREGDQETQYF.

This clonotype was observed at least ten times. The rearrangement links TRBV6-2 or TRBV6-3 to TRBJ1-1, with D tentatively TRBD1 (6 bases). The CDR3 contains 14 residues. Germline V gene lookup returns CDR1 MNHEY and CDR2 SVGEGT. V lost 2 bases, J lost 2 bases, and 9 bases lay in between. The CDR3, as DNA: TGTGCCAGCAGTTACGGGACACCCAACACTGAAGCTTTCTTT. It translates to CASSYGTPNTEAFF.

This clonotype has a handful of counts. The rearrangement joins TRBV6-6 to TRBJ2-1, with 13 bases aligning to TRBD2. CDR3 length: 17 residues. Per germline, CDR1 MNHNY and CDR2 SVGAGI (reference sequence). With V trimmed by 2 bases and J by 4 bases, 5 bases remained unmatched. The chain's CDR3 is CASSYGTSGARYNEQFF. The CDR3 DNA reads as TGTGCCAGCAGTTACGGGACTAGCGGGGCAAGATACAATGAGCAGTTCTTC.

The chain links TRBV9 to TRBJ2-3; a weak D match, TRBD1 (7 bases). Trimming removed 3 bases from V and 6 bases from J, with 14 bases in between. Germline V gene data show CDR1 as SGDLS and CDR2 as YYNGEE. CDR3 length: 14 amino acids. The CDR3 region has the DNA TGTGCCAGCAGCGGGACAGGTCGGGAGGATACGCAGTATTTT. Residues: CASSGTGREDTQYF.

Regarding this clonotype: No conserved phenylalanine or tryptophan is present at the end of the CDR3, so a read error is the likely explanation. This chain connects TRBV10-2 to TRBJ1-4, with D maybe TRBD1 (6 bases). This CDR3 comprises 13 residues. Trimming pared 8 bases from V and 8 bases from J, leaving 15 bases between. CDR1 is WSHSY, CDR2 SAAADI, per germline. CDR3 amino acids: CASSRGGGEKLFY. CDR3 in DNA: TGCGCCAGCTCCCGGGGGGGCGGGGAAAAACTGTTTTAT.

This clonotype was detected many times. The J gene is TRBJ2-7, the V gene TRBV4-1; D uncertain. This CDR3 region has 12 residues. In germline, CDR1 is MGHRA, CDR2 YSYEKL. V dropped 0 bases and J dropped 6 bases, with 6 bases sitting between them. The CDR3 sequence: CASSQDSAEQYF. In DNA, the CDR3 is TGCGCCAGCAGCCAAGACTCCGCCGAGCAGTACTTC.

This clonotype was counted a few times. The CDR3 bases are TGTGCCAGCAGCCGCGGACGGGCGGGGGTACAAGAGACCCAGTACTTC. Translation: CASSRGRAGVQETQYF. The rearrangement links TRBV3-1 to TRBJ2-5; TRBD2 aligns across 7 bases. Trimming cost V 4 bases and J 2 bases; bases outside gene matches: 10. Germline CDR1 is LGHDT and CDR2 is YNNKEL (reference sequence). CDR3 size: 16 residues.

The V and J genes are TRBV6-2 or TRBV6-3 and TRBJ2-5; 8 bases match TRBD2. V was clipped by 6 bases and J by 4 bases; unmatched bases: 7. The germline V gene has CDR1 MNHEY and CDR2 SVGEGT. This CDR3 region has 14 residues. CDR3 DNA sequence: TGTGCCAGCAGGCTCCGGGGGGGGCGAGAGACCCAGTACTTC. It yields the protein CASRLRGGRETQYF.

The V gene is TRBV12-3 or TRBV12-4, the J gene TRBJ2-1, with 8 bases aligning to TRBD2. The CDR3 loop spans 16 amino acids. Germline trimming cut 4 bases from V and 6 bases from J; bases unmatched to any gene: 11. The CDR3: CASSSRLRAGVNEQFF. Here the CDR3 DNA reads TGTGCCAGCAGTTCCCGATTACGAGCGGGAGTCAATGAGCAGTTCTTC.

Only a few counts were recorded for this clonotype. The chain combines TRBV18 with TRBJ1-5; the D is unclear. V shed 3 bases and J shed 4 bases, with 10 bases lying between them. Germline loops: CDR1 KGHSH, CDR2 LQKENI. This CDR3 has 14 amino acids. The chain's CDR3 is CASSPMAGNQPQHF. In nucleotides, the CDR3 is TGTGCCAGCTCACCCATGGCAGGTAATCAGCCCCAGCATTTT.

V usage is TRBV3-1 and J usage is TRBJ2-5, with a possible D match to TRBD2 (7 bases). CDR3 size: 16 residues. Germline V gene data show CDR1 as LGHDT and CDR2 as YNNKEL (reference sequence). Trimming took 2 bases from V and 0 from J, leaving 13 bases between them. The CDR3 reads CASSQNGGGYQETQYF. CDR3 nucleotide sequence: TGTGCCAGCAGCCAAAATGGGGGGGGCTACCAAGAGACCCAGTACTTC.

This clonotype was counted only a few times. This chain links TRBV15 with TRBJ2-3; perhaps D is TRBD1 or TRBD2 (5 bases each). This CDR3 spans 14 amino acids. CDR1 is LNHNV and CDR2 is YYDKDF in the germline V gene (reference sequence). V dropped 1 base and J dropped 8 bases, with 13 bases sitting between them. The CDR3 DNA reads as TGTGCCACCAGCAGAGGTGCCGGGGCGGGTACGCAGTATTTT. This codes for CATSRGAGAGTQYF.

This chain uses TRBV5-1 with TRBJ2-3; D is uncertain. The V end lost 0 bases, the J end lost 4 bases, and 15 bases lay between the germline ends. The germline gives CDR1 SGHRS, CDR2 YFSETQ. This CDR3 contains 16 residues. CDR3: CASSLAGRVPPDTQYF. CDR3 DNA: TGCGCCAGCAGCTTGGCCGGGCGAGTCCCTCCAGATACGCAGTATTTT.

The chain links TRBV5-1 to TRBJ2-1; 9 bases line up with TRBD2. CDR1 is SGHRS and CDR2 is YFSETQ in the germline V gene. Losses at the gene ends were 4 bases for V and 4 bases for J; bases not matched to a gene: 12. The CDR3 covers 17 residues. The CDR3 loop reads CASSPGESGGRYNEQFF. The CDR3 region has the DNA TGCGCCAGCAGCCCAGGAGAAAGCGGGGGGCGTTACAATGAGCAGTTCTTC.

The J gene is TRBJ2-1, the V gene TRBV11-3; D ambiguous. The CDR3 extends over 15 amino acids. Trimming removed 3 bases from V and 1 base from J, with 10 bases in between. Germline-derived CDR1 and CDR2 are SGHNT and YENEEA. CDR3 nucleotides: TGTGCCAGCAGCTTTCTGACCACTTCCTACAATGAGCAGTTCTTC. It yields the protein CASSFLTTSYNEQFF.

The chain's CDR3 is CASSLSPGSYNEQFF. The DNA of the CDR3 is TGCGCCAGCAGCTTGTCTCCGGGCTCCTACAATGAGCAGTTCTTC. The chain combines TRBV5-1 with TRBJ2-1, with D hard to call. This CDR3 has 15 residues. Germline CDR1 is SGHRS and CDR2 is YFSETQ. The V end lost 1 base, the J end lost 0 bases, and 8 bases lay between the germline ends.

This clonotype was picked up many times. The chain carries TRBV7-9 and TRBJ2-7; 10 bases are a match to TRBD2. V was clipped by 1 base and J by 2 bases; unmatched bases: 2. This CDR3 is built from 15 residues. Germline CDR1 SEHNR, CDR2 FQNEAQ (reference sequence). CDR3 region: CASSLGTSGTYEQYF. For the CDR3, the DNA is TGTGCCAGCAGCTTAGGGACTAGCGGCACCTACGAGCAGTACTTC.

This sequence joins TRBV12-3 or TRBV12-4 and TRBJ2-1; TRBD2 matches at 9 bases. CDR3 length equals 16 residues. Losses at the gene ends were 3 bases for V and 5 bases for J; bases not matched to a gene: 8. CDR3 sequence (DNA): TGTGCCAGCAGTTTCTCGCGGGAGGGCCTAAACAATGAGCAGTTCTTC. It specifies CASSFSREGLNNEQFF.

This clonotype was counted between two and nine times. The genes are TRBV7-2 and TRBJ2-7, with 8 bases identical to TRBD2. The junction had 8 bases not matched to a gene; V was cut back by 0 bases and J by 1 base. Germline V lookup: CDR1 SGHTA, CDR2 FQGNSA. The CDR3 totals 17 residues. The CDR3 is CASSLASSGGGSYEQYF. The CDR3 nucleotides read TGTGCCAGCAGCTTAGCGTCGAGCGGGGGCGGGTCCTACGAGCAGTACTTC.

This clonotype appeared a few times. The CDR3 sequence is CSALTSPRETQYF. CDR3 bases: TGCAGTGCTTTGACTAGCCCGCGCGAGACCCAGTACTTC. J is TRBJ2-5 and V is TRBV20-1, with 7 nucleotides matching TRBD2. The CDR3 covers 13 residues. Germline lookup yields CDR1 DFQATT and CDR2 SNEGSKA (reference sequence). V dropped 5 bases and J dropped 5; count of bases not matched to a gene: 8.

The rearrangement links TRBV5-1 to TRBJ2-1, with 15 bases that match TRBD2. Looked up from germline, CDR1 is SGHRS and CDR2 is YFSETQ. The CDR3 is made up of 19 amino acids. Trimming removed 3 bases from V and 4 bases from J; junction bases left unmatched: 11. CDR3 sequence (DNA): TGCGCCAGCAGCTCAGGACTAGCGGGAGGGCCATCCCCGTACAATGAGCAGTTCTTC. Translating gives CASSSGLAGGPSPYNEQFF.

This clonotype was seen many times. V is TRBV7-9 and J is TRBJ2-1; no clear D. The length of the CDR3 is 13 residues. V was pared by 3 bases and J by 5 bases, with 8 bases between. Germline-derived CDR1 and CDR2 are SEHNR and FQNEAQ (reference sequence). Here the CDR3 DNA reads TGTGCCAGCAGCTTCGTCAGAAACAATGAGCAGTTCTTC. Translating gives CASSFVRNNEQFF.

The chain has TRBV12-3 or TRBV12-4 and TRBJ2-4; no definite D call. The V end lost 1 base, the J end lost 0 bases, and 7 bases lay between the germline ends. The CDR3 sequence is 15 residues long. This CDR3 is CASSLVAVAKNIQYF. CDR3 coding DNA: TGTGCCAGCAGTTTAGTTGCGGTAGCCAAAAACATTCAGTACTTC.

This clonotype showed up just a few times. The J gene is TRBJ2-2, the V gene TRBV6-5, with TRBD1 as a possible D gene (5 bases). Per the germline V gene, CDR1 is MNHEY and CDR2 is SVGAGI. This CDR3 contains 15 residues. V was cut by 6 bases and J by 7 bases, with 18 bases left in between. The CDR3, as DNA: TGTGCCAGCAGCCCCCGGTCAGGGCCGGGCGGGGAGCTGTTTTTT. Residues: CASSPRSGPGGELFF.

The sample holds a few counts of this clonotype. The CDR3 DNA reads as TGTGCCACCAGCAGTGGGGAGGGATCAACTAATGAAAAACTGTTTTTT. It codes for CATSSGEGSTNEKLFF. The rearrangement joins TRBV15 to TRBJ1-4; D not certain. Germline values: CDR1 LNHNV, CDR2 YYDKDF (reference sequence). V lost 3 bases and J lost 0, with 11 bases in between. The CDR3 runs to 16 residues.

In this sample, this clonotype turned up a few times. V and J are TRBV12-3 or TRBV12-4 and TRBJ1-1, with D maybe TRBD1 (6 bases). V was shortened by 0 bases and J by 10 bases, with 21 bases between the two germline ends. CDR3 length: 16 amino acids. CDR3 in DNA: TGTGCCAGCAGTTTAGCGCAGGGACATCCGTGGTCTGGAGCTTTCTTT. Encoded protein: CASSLAQGHPWSGAFF.

This clonotype came up many times. The chain is built from TRBV5-1 and TRBJ2-2; tentatively, D is TRBD1 (5 bases). Germline CDR1 is SGHRS and CDR2 is YFSETQ. The CDR3 consists of 16 residues. Trimming removed 4 bases from V and 2 bases from J, with 15 bases in between. The CDR3 reads CASSLGTGANTGELFF. CDR3 DNA sequence: TGCGCCAGCAGCCTAGGAACAGGCGCCAACACCGGGGAGCTGTTTTTT.